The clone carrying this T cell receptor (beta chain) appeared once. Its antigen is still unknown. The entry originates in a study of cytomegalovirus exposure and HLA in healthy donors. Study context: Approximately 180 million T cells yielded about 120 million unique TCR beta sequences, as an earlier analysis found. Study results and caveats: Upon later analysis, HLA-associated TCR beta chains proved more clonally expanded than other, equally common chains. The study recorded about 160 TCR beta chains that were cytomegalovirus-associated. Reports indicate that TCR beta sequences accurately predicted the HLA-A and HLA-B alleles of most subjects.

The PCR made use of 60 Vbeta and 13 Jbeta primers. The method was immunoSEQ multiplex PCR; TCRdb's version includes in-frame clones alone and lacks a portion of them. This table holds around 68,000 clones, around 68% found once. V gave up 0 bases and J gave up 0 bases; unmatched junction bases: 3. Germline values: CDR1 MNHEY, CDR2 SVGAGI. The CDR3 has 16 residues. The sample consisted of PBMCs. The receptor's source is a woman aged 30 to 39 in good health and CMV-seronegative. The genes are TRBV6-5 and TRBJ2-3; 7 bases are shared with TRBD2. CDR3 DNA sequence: TGTGCCAGCAGTTACTCGACTAGCCCTAGCACAGATACGCAGTATTTT. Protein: CASSYSTSPSTDTQYF.